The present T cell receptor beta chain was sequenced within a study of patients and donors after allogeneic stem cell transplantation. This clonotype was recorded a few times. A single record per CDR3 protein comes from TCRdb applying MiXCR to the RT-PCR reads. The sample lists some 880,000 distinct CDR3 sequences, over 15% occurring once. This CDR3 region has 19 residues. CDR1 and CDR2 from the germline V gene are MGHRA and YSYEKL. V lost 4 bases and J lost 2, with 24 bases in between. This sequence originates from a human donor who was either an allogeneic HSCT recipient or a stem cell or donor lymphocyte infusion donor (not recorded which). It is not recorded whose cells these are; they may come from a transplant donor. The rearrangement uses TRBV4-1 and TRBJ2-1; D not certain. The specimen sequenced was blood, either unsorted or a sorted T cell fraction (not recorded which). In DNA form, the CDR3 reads TGCGCCAGCAGCCCCGTGGGCGCCTCTAGTGGGTTGCCCTACAATGAGCAGTTCTTC. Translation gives CASSPVGASSGLPYNEQFF.